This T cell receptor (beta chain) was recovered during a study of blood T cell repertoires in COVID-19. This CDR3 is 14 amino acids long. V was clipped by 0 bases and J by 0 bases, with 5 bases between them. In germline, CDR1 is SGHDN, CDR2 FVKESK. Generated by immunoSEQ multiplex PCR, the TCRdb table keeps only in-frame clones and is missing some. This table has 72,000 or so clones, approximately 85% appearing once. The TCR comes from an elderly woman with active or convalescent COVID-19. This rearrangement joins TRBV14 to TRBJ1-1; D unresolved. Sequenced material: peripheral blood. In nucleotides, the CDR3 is TGTGCCAGCAGCCAAGATCTTATGAACACTGAAGCTTTCTTT. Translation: CASSQDLMNTEAFF.